The 30 T cell receptor beta chains below all came from one sample that was sequenced in a study of T cells in narcolepsy (dated by TCRdb to between 2018 and 2020). The library was generated by the immunoSEQ multiplex PCR assay. Drawn from immuneACCESS, this table holds only the in-frame rearrangements with V and J called that TCRdb kept. Clones are partly lost; checked studies trace under half to an unresolved V gene and leave the rest unexplained. The sample includes about 27,000 clones, with about 84% observed a single time. 3.4% of the sample belongs to the ten largest clones. Sequenced sample: CD45RA- memory CD4+ T cells from PBMCs. In the paper's terms, the cell subset or site label means: memory T cells sorted ex vivo from peripheral blood. These receptors all come from a human donor with narcolepsy.

The V call is TRBV4-1, the J call TRBJ2-1; 7 bases are shared with TRBD2. The CDR3 extends over 17 amino acids. Germline loops: CDR1 MGHRA, CDR2 YSYEKL. Unmatched junction bases numbered 6, after V lost 1 base and J lost 0 bases. The CDR3 coding sequence is TGCGCCAGCAGCCAAGCGTTCGGGGGGAGCTCCTACAATGAGCAGTTCTTC. It yields the protein CASSQAFGGSSYNEQFF.

DNA for the CDR3: TGCGCCAGCAACCAACAGGGGGTTGGGACTGAAGCTTTCTTT. Translated, it gives CASNQQGVGTEAFF. This chain connects TRBV5-1 to TRBJ1-1; TRBD1 matches at 8 bases. This CDR3 is built from 14 residues. J gave up 5 bases and V 6 bases, and 9 bases lay outside the gene matches. Looked up from germline, CDR1 is SGHRS and CDR2 is YFSETQ.

This sequence joins TRBV6-6 and TRBJ2-7, with D perhaps matching TRBD1 (6 bases). Germline assignment: CDR1 MNHNY and CDR2 SVGAGI (reference sequence). This CDR3 has 15 amino acids. V shed 5 bases and J shed 4 bases, with 18 bases lying between them. CDR3 in DNA: TGTGCCAGCAGTGTGCCCCGGGACACCTTATACGAGCAGTACTTC. Translation gives CASSVPRDTLYEQYF.

This chain uses TRBV19 with TRBJ2-6, with D possibly being TRBD1 (5 bases). This CDR3 comprises 17 residues. The germline V and J ends were trimmed by 0 bases and 2 bases, with 11 bases remaining between them. In germline, CDR1 is LNHDA, CDR2 SQIVND (reference sequence). CDR3 DNA: TGTGCCAGTAGTATAGATGGGGCAGGGACTGGGGCCAACGTCCTGACTTTC. This encodes CASSIDGAGTGANVLTF. Combining the CDR3 with reference TRBV19 and TRBJ2-6 gives the whole variable domain DGGITQSPKYLFRKEGQNVTLSCEQNLNHDAMYWYRQDPGQGLRLIYYSQIVNDFQKGDIAEGYSVSREKKESFPLTVTSAQKNPTAFYLCASSIDGAGTGANVLTFGAGSRLTVL.

This chain joins TRBV14 and TRBJ1-3, with a possible D match to TRBD1 (5 bases). This CDR3 spans 17 amino acids. V was cut by 1 base and J by 0 bases, with 13 bases left in between. The germline V gene has CDR1 SGHDN and CDR2 FVKESK. CDR3 bases: TGTGCCAGCAGCCAAGCTACCAGGGCAGACTCTGGAAACACCATATATTTT. Translating it yields CASSQATRADSGNTIYF.

V is TRBV2 and J is TRBJ2-1; 7 bases are a match to TRBD2. There are 16 residues in the CDR3. The germline gives CDR1 SNHLY, CDR2 FYNNEI. Germline trimming cut 8 bases from V and 8 bases from J; bases unmatched to any gene: 18. The CDR3 reads CASLEQSRDYQHEQFF. Written as DNA, the CDR3 is TGTGCCAGCTTGGAACAAAGCCGGGACTATCAGCATGAGCAGTTCTTC.

This sequence joins TRBV14 and TRBJ2-5, with 7 bases identical to TRBD2. Losses at the gene ends were 1 base for V and 5 bases for J; bases not matched to a gene: 4. Germline values: CDR1 SGHDN, CDR2 FVKESK. CDR3 length equals 14 residues. CDR3 in amino acids: CASSQGAGAETQYF. The CDR3 nucleotides are TGTGCCAGCAGCCAAGGGGCGGGAGCGGAGACCCAGTACTTC.

This chain links TRBV29-1 with TRBJ2-7, with 8 bases aligning to TRBD1. V shed 5 bases and J 6 bases; nucleotides not matched to a gene: 9. There are 13 residues in the CDR3. From germline, CDR1 is SQVTM and CDR2 ANQGSEA. CDR3 bases: TGCAGCGTTTTCCGAACAGGGGGAGTCGAGCAGTACTTC. Amino acids: CSVFRTGGVEQYF.

The J gene is TRBJ1-3, the V gene TRBV11-2; 8 bases agree with TRBD1. CDR3 size: 16 residues. The germline gives CDR1 SGHAT, CDR2 FQNNGV. V lost 5 bases and J lost 0; bases outside the gene matches: 6. CDR3 residues: CASSPGQGASGNTIYF. DNA of the CDR3: TGTGCCAGCAGCCCCGGGCAGGGGGCCTCTGGAAACACCATATATTTT.

About this clone itself: A read error may account for a junction end that differs from germline. Other DNA sequences from this sample encode an identical CDR3 as well. The chain combines TRBV5-4 with TRBJ1-2; 9 bases are shared with TRBD1. The CDR3 loop spans 14 amino acids. Germline CDR1 reads SGHNT; CDR2 reads YYREEE (reference sequence). For the CDR3, the DNA is TGCGCCAGCAGCCCCGGGACAGGGCACTATGGCTACACCTTC. Translation: CASSPGTGHYGYTF.

In this sample, this clone turned up once. CDR3 sequence (DNA): TGTGCCAGCAGCCAAACGACTAGCGACTACAATGAGCAGTTCTTC. As protein: CASSQTTSDYNEQFF. This rearrangement joins TRBV4-2 to TRBJ2-1; TRBD2 matches 8 bases. Germline CDR1 reads LGHNA; CDR2 reads YNFKEQ. This CDR3 contains 15 residues. V shed 2 bases, J shed 3 bases, and the junction held 3 bases outside the gene matches.

In its sample, this clone was seen once. The rearrangement joins TRBV5-4 to TRBJ2-4; D might be TRBD1 (6 bases). Germline CDR1 is SGHNT and CDR2 is YYREEE (reference sequence). Trimming pared 7 bases from V and 3 bases from J, leaving 17 bases between. This CDR3 is built from 15 residues. CDR3 sequence reads: CASSSYRALKNIQYF. The CDR3, as DNA: TGTGCCAGCTCGTCTTACAGGGCACTCAAAAACATTCAGTACTTC.

The J gene is TRBJ2-7, the V gene TRBV19; D gene uncertain. Germline CDR1 reads LNHDA; CDR2 reads SQIVND (reference sequence). V lost 6 bases to trimming and J lost 7 bases, with 19 bases between them. CDR3 length: 14 residues. The CDR3 is CASSPTRNVGEQYF. In DNA, the CDR3 is TGTGCCAGTAGCCCGACACGAAACGTCGGAGAGCAGTACTTC.

V and J are TRBV11-2 and TRBJ2-3, with TRBD2 matching over 12 bases. J lost 3 bases, V lost 6 bases, and 4 bases had no gene match. Germline V gene data show CDR1 as SGHAT and CDR2 as FQNNGV. The CDR3 extends over 15 amino acids. In DNA, the CDR3 is TGTGCCAGCAGGCCGACTAGCGGGGGTACAGATACGCAGTATTTT. Residues: CASRPTSGGTDTQYF.

The gene calls are TRBV7-2 and TRBJ1-2, with a possible D match to TRBD1 (5 bases). The germline V gene has CDR1 SGHTA and CDR2 FQGNSA. This CDR3 has 13 amino acids. Trimming removed 1 base from V and 4 bases from J, with 7 bases in between. The DNA for the CDR3 is TGTGCCAGCAGCTTAGTCAGGGTCTATGGCTACACCTTC. Translated: CASSLVRVYGYTF.

The chain has TRBV4-2 and TRBJ1-2, with 7 bases matching TRBD1. V gave up 0 bases and J gave up 3 bases; unmatched junction bases: 4. CDR1 is LGHNA and CDR2 is YNFKEQ in the germline V gene. The CDR3 sequence is 15 residues long. The CDR3 spells CASSQDAQGDYGYTF. The DNA of the CDR3 is TGTGCCAGCAGCCAAGATGCCCAGGGGGACTATGGCTACACCTTC.

Only one count was recorded for this clone. The CDR3 loop reads CATSRDGQGRTEAFF. For the CDR3, the DNA is TGTGCCACCAGCAGAGATGGACAGGGTCGAACTGAAGCTTTCTTT. This chain links TRBV15 with TRBJ1-1, with 8 bases matching TRBD1. This CDR3 has 15 amino acids. Germline-derived CDR1 and CDR2 are LNHNV and YYDKDF (reference sequence). V lost 0 bases to trimming and J lost 5 bases; unmatched junction nucleotides: 5. Looking up the rest from reference TRBV15 and TRBJ1-1 gives the full variable domain: DAMVIQNPRYQVTQFGKPVTLSCSQTLNHNVMYWYQQKSSQAPKLLFHYYDKDFNNEADTPDNFQSRRPNTSFCFLDIRSPGLGDTAMYLCATSRDGQGRTEAFFGQGTRLTVV.

The chain recombines TRBV7-9 with TRBJ2-7, with unresolved D. Trimming removed 4 bases at V and 2 bases at J, with 3 bases between. Germline CDR1 SEHNR, CDR2 FQNEAQ (reference sequence). The CDR3 loop spans 11 amino acids. Here the CDR3 DNA reads TGTGCCAGCAGCTCAGCCTACGAGCAGTACTTC. Translation gives CASSSAYEQYF.

This chain links TRBV6-1 with TRBJ1-5, with 9 bases that match TRBD1. Germline V CDR1 and CDR2: MNHNS, SASEGT. The CDR3 loop spans 15 amino acids. Trimming took 6 bases from V and 4 from J; bases not matched to a gene: 7. This chain's CDR3 is CASRTDRGYNQPQHF. For the CDR3, the DNA is TGTGCCAGCAGGACCGACAGGGGGTATAATCAGCCCCAGCATTTT.

This chain connects TRBV10-3 to TRBJ1-2; 7 bases align to TRBD1. Trimming removed 9 bases from V and 3 bases from J; junction bases left unmatched: 4. Germline assignment: CDR1 ENHRY and CDR2 SYGVKD. This CDR3 has 12 amino acids. The CDR3 loop reads CAISTGDYGYTF. The DNA of the CDR3 is TGTGCCATATCCACAGGGGACTATGGCTACACCTTC.

CDR3: CASSEGGRLRNTEAFF. The CDR3 coding sequence is TGTGCCAGTAGTGAAGGGGGCCGTTTGCGGAACACTGAAGCTTTCTTT. V is TRBV19 and J is TRBJ1-1, with TRBD1 matching 7 bases. With 5 bases clipped from V and 1 base from J, the junction kept 10 bases outside the gene matches. The germline CDR1 and CDR2 sequences are LNHDA and SQIVND (reference sequence). The CDR3 sequence is 16 residues long.

This clone was seen just once. The chain uses TRBV4-1 and TRBJ1-2; D is ambiguous. CDR1 is MGHRA and CDR2 is YSYEKL in the germline V gene. V was pared by 3 bases and J by 8 bases, with 16 bases between. This CDR3 is 14 amino acids long. The CDR3 loop reads CASSQIVDPRGYTF. CDR3 DNA sequence: TGCGCCAGCAGCCAGATAGTAGATCCAAGGGGCTACACCTTC.

This chain links TRBV11-2 with TRBJ1-1, with D maybe TRBD1 (6 bases). CDR3 length: 13 amino acids. Germline V gene sequence: CDR1 SGHAT, CDR2 FQNNGV. Trimming stripped 5 bases from V and 6 bases from J, with 13 bases between. The CDR3 is CASSLQGIAEAFF. In DNA, the CDR3 is TGTGCCAGCAGCCTTCAGGGGATCGCTGAAGCTTTCTTT.

The chain combines TRBV14 with TRBJ2-5; a weak D match, TRBD2 (6 bases). This CDR3 comprises 16 residues. Germline assignment: CDR1 SGHDN and CDR2 FVKESK. The V end lost 1 base, the J end lost 4 bases, and 16 bases lay between the germline ends. The CDR3 protein is CASSQGLLAGPETQYF. The DNA for the CDR3 is TGTGCCAGCAGCCAAGGACTACTAGCTGGGCCAGAGACCCAGTACTTC.

V gene TRBV12-5 combines with J gene TRBJ1-3, with a possible D match to TRBD1 (5 bases). The germline gives CDR1 LGHNT, CDR2 FRNRAP. The CDR3 is made up of 14 amino acids. The V and J ends lost 4 bases and 4 bases respectively, with 11 bases between them. The CDR3 sequence: CASGSSGSGNTIYF. The CDR3 DNA follows: TGTGCTAGTGGTTCGTCAGGGAGCGGAAACACCATATATTTT.

V usage is TRBV5-5 and J usage is TRBJ2-3; unclear D gene. This CDR3 comprises 15 residues. The V end lost 3 bases, the J end lost 2 bases, and 13 bases lay between the germline ends. Germline values: CDR1 SGHKS, CDR2 YYEKEE (reference sequence). The CDR3 loop is CASSSRKHPTDTQYF. In DNA form, the CDR3 reads TGTGCCAGCAGCTCACGAAAGCATCCCACAGATACGCAGTATTTT.

This rearrangement joins TRBV30 to TRBJ2-3, with D uncertain. Trimming removed 1 base at V and 1 base at J, with 6 bases between. This CDR3 spans 13 amino acids. Germline V gene lookup returns CDR1 GTSNPN and CDR2 SVGIG (reference sequence). The CDR3 DNA follows: TGTGCCTGGAGTGGCCCGGGCACAGATACGCAGTATTTT. Encoded protein: CAWSGPGTDTQYF. The full variable domain, rest sourced from reference TRBV30 and TRBJ2-3, is SQTIHQWPATLVQPVGSPLSLECTVEGTSNPNLYWYRQAAGRGLQLLFYSVGIGQISSEVPQNLSASRPQDRQFILSSKKLLLSDSGFYLCAWSGPGTDTQYFGPGTRLTVL.

The J gene is TRBJ1-1, the V gene TRBV19; 9 bases align to TRBD1. This CDR3 has 13 residues. Germline assignment: CDR1 LNHDA and CDR2 SQIVND (reference sequence). The V segment lost 9 bases and the J segment 3 bases; nucleotides outside the gene matches: 5. The CDR3 reads CASHRGRDTEAFF. CDR3 nucleotides: TGTGCCAGCCACAGGGGGCGCGACACTGAAGCTTTCTTT.

This clone is a singleton in its sample. This sequence joins TRBV18 and TRBJ1-2; weak D call: TRBD1 (5 bases). Between the trimmed V and J ends, which lost 6 bases and 7 bases, there was a span of 18 bases. Germline lookup yields CDR1 KGHSH and CDR2 LQKENI. CDR3 length: 14 residues. The CDR3 bases are TGTGCCAGCTCGCCGACAGCCGAAGGGTTTGGCTACACCTTC. It encodes CASSPTAEGFGYTF.

The rearrangement uses TRBV7-8 and TRBJ2-1; 8 bases are a match to TRBD2. V gave up 4 bases and J gave up 2 bases; unmatched junction bases: 1. The CDR3 runs to 14 residues. Germline values: CDR1 SGHVS, CDR2 FQNEAQ. The CDR3 sequence: CASSSGGPYNEQFF. The CDR3 coding sequence is TGTGCCAGCAGCTCGGGGGGGCCCTACAATGAGCAGTTCTTC.